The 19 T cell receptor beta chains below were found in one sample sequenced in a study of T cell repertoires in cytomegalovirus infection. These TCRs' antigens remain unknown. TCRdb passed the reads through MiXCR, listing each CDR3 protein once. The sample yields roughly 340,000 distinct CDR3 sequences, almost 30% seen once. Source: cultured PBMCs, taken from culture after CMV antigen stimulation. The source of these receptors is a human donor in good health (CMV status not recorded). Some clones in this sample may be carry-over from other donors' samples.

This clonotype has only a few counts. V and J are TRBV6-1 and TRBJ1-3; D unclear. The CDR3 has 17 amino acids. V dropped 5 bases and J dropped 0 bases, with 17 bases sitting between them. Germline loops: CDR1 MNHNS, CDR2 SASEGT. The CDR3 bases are TGTGCCAGCAGTCCCGCCTTTTCCCGCAGCTCTGGAAACACCATATATTTT. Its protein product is CASSPAFSRSSGNTIYF.

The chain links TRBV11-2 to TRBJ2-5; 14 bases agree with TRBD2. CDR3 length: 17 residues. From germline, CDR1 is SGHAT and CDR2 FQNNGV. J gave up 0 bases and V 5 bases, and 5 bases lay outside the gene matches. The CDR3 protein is CASSRGLAGGYQETQYF. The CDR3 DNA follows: TGTGCCAGCAGCAGAGGACTAGCGGGGGGATACCAAGAGACCCAGTACTTC.

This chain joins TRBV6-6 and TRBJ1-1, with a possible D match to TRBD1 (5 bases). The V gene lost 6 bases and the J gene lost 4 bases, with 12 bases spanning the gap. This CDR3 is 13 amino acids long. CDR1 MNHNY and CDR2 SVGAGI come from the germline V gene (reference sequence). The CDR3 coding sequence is TGTGCCAGCAGGGGGGGGAGTGGCACTGAAGCTTTCTTT. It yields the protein CASRGGSGTEAFF.

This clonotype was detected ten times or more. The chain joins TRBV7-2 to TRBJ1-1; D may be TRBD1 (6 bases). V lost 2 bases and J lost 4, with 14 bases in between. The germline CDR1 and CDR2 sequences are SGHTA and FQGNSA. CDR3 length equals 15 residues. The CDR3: CASSLNGGRGTEAFF. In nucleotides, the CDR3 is TGTGCCAGCAGCTTAAATGGGGGGCGGGGCACTGAAGCTTTCTTT.

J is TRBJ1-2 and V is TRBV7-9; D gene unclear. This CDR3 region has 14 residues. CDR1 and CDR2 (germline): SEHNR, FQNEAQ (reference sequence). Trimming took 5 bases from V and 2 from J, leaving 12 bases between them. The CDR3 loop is CASSLGRENYGYTF. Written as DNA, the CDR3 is TGTGCCAGCAGCCTAGGGAGGGAGAACTATGGCTACACCTTC.

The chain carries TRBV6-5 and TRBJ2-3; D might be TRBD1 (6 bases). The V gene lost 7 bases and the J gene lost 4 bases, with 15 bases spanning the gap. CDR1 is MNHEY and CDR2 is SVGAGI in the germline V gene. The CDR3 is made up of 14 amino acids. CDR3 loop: CASNSGAGPDTQYF. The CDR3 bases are TGTGCCAGCAACTCAGGGGCAGGGCCAGATACGCAGTATTTT.

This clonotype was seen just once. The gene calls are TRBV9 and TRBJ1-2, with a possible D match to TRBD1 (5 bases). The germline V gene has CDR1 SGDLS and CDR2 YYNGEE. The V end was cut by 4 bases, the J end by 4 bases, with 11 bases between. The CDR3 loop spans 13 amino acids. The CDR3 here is CASSFGGAYGYTF. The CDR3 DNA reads TGTGCCAGCAGCTTTGGTGGGGCCTATGGCTACACCTTC.

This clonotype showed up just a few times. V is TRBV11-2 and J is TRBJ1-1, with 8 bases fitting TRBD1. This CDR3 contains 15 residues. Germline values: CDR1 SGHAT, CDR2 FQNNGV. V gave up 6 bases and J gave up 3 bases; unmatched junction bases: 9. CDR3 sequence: CASRTQGGLYTEAFF. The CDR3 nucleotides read TGTGCCAGCAGGACACAGGGGGGATTGTACACTGAAGCTTTCTTT.

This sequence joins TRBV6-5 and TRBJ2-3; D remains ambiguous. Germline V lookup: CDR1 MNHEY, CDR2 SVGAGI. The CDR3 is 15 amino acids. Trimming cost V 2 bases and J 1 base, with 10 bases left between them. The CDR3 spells CASSYTVAGTDTQYF. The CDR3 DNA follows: TGTGCCAGCAGTTACACCGTCGCGGGCACAGATACGCAGTATTTT.

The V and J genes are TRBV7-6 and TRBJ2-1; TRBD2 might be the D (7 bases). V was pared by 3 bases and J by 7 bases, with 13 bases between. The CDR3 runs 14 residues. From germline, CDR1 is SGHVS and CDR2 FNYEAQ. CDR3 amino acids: CASSFPGEGNEQFF. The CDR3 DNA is TGTGCCAGCAGCTTCCCAGGGGAGGGAAATGAGCAGTTCTTC.

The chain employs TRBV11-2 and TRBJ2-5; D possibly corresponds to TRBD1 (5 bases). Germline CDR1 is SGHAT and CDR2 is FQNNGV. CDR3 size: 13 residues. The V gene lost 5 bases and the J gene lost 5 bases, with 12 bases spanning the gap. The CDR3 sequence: CASSNLRGETQYF. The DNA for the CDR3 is TGTGCCAGCAGCAACCTAAGGGGTGAGACCCAGTACTTC.

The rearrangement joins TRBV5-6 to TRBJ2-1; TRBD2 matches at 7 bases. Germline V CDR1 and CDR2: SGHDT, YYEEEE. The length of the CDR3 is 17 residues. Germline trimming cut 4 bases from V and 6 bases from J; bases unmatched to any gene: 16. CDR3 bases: TGTGCCAGCAGCCCATACCGGGGGACTAAGATAGGCAATGAGCAGTTCTTC. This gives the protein CASSPYRGTKIGNEQFF.

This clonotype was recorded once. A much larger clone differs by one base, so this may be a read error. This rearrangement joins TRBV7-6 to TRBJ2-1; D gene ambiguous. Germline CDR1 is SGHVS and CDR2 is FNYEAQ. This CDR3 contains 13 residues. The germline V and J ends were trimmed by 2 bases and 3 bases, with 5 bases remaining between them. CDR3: CASSLSIYNEQFF. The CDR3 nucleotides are TGTGCCAGCAGCTTATCGATCTACAATGAGCAGTTCTTC.

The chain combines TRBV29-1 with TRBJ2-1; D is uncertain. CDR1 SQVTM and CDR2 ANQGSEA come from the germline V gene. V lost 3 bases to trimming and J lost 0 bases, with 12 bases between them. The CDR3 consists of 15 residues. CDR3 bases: TGCAGCGTTGATTACGTGGGAATCTCCTACAATGAGCAGTTCTTC. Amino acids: CSVDYVGISYNEQFF.

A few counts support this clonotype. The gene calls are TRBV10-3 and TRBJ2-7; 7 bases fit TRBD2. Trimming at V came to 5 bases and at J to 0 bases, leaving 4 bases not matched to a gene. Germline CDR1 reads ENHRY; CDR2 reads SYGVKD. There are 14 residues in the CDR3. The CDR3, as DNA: TGTGCCATCAGTTATAGCGGGTCCTCCTACGAGCAGTACTTC. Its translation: CAISYSGSSYEQYF.

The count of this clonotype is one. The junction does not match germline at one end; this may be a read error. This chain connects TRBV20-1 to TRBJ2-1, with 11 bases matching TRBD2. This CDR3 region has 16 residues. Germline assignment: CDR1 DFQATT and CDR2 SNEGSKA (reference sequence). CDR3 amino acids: CNARDPSTSGDNEQLF. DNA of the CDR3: TGCAATGCTAGAGATCCCTCGACTAGCGGGGACAATGAGCAGCTCTTC.

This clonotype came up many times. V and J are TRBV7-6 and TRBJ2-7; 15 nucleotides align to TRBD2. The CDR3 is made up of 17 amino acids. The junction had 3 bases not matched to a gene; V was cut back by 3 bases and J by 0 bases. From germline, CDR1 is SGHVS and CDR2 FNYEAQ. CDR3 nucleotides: TGTGCCAGCAGCTTCGGGACTAGCGGGAGGACCTCCTACGAGCAGTACTTC. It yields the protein CASSFGTSGRTSYEQYF.

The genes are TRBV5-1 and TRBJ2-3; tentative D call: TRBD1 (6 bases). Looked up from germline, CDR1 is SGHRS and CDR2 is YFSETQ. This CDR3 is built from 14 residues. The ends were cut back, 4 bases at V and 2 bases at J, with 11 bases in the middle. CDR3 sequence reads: CASSVTGNTDTQYF. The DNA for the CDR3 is TGCGCCAGCAGCGTAACAGGGAACACAGATACGCAGTATTTT. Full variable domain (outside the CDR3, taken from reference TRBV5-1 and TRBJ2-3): KAGVTQTPRYLIKTRGQQVTLSCSPISGHRSVSWYQQTPGQGLQFLFEYFSETQRNKGNFPGRFSGRQFSNSRSEMNVSTLELGDSALYLCASSVTGNTDTQYFGPGTRLTVL.

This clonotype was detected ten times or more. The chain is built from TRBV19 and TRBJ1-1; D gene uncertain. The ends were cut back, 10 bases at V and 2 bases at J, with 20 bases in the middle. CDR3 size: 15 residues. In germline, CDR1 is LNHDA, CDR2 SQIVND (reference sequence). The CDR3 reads CATGRRARSNTEAFF. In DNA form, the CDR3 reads TGTGCCACCGGGAGAAGGGCCAGATCTAACACTGAAGCTTTCTTT. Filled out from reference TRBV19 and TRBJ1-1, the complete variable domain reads DGGITQSPKYLFRKEGQNVTLSCEQNLNHDAMYWYRQDPGQGLRLIYYSQIVNDFQKGDIAEGYSVSREKKESFPLTVTSAQKNPTAFYLCATGRRARSNTEAFFGQGTRLTVV.